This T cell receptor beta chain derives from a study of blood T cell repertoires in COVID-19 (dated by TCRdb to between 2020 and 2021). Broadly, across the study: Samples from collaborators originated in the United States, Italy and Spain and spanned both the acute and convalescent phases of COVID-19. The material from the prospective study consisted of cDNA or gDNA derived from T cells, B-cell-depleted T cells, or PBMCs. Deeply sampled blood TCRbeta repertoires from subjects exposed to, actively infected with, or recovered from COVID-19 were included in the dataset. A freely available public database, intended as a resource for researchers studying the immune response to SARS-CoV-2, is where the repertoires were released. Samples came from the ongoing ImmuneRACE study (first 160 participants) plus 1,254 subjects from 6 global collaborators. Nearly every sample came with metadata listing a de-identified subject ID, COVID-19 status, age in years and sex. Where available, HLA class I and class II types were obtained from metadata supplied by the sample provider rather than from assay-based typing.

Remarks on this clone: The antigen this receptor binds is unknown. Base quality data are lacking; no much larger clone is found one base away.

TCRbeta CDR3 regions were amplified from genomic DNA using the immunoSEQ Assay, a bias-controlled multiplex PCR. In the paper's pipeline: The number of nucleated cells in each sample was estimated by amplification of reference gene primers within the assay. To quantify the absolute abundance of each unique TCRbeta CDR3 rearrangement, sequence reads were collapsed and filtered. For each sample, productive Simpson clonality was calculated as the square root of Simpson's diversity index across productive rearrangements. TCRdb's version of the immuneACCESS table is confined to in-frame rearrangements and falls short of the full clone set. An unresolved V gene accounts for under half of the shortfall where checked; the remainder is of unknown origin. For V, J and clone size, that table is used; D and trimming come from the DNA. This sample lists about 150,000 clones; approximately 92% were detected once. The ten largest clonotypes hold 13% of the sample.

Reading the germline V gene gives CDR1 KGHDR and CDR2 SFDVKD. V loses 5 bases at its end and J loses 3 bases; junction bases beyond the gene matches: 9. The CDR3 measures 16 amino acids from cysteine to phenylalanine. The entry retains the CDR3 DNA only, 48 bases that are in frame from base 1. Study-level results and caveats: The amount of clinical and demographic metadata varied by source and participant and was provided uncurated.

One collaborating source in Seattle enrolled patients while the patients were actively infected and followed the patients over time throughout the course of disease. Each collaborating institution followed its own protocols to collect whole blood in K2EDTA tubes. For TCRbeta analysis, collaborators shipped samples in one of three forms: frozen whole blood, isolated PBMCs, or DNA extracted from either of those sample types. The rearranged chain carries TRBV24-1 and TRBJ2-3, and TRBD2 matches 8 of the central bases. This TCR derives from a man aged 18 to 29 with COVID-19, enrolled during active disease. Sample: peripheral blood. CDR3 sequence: CATSVGLAFHTDTQYF. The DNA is TGTGCCACCAGTGTCGGACTAGCTTTTCATACAGATACGCAGTATTTT.